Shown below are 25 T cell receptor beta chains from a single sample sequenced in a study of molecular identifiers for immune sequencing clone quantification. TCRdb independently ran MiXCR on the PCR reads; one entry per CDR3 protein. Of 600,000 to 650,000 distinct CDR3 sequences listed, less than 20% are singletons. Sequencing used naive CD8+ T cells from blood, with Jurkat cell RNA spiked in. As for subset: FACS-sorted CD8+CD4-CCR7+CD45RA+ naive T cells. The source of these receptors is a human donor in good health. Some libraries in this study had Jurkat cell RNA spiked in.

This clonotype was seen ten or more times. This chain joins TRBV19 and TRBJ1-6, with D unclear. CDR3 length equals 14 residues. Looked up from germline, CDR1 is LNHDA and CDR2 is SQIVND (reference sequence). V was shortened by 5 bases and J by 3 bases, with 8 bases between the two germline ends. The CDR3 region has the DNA TGTGCCAGTAGTGCAGACGGCTATAATTCACCCCTCCACTTT. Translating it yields CASSADGYNSPLHF.

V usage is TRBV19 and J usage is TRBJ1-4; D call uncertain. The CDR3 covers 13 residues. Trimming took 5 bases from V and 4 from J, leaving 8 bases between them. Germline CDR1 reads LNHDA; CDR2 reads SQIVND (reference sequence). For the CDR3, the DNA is TGTGCCAGTAGTTTAAGCCTTAATGAAAAACTGTTTTTT. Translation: CASSLSLNEKLFF.

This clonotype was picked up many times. DNA for the CDR3: TGCAGTGCTAGAGATCCGGGGGGCACTGAAGCTTTCTTT. This encodes CSARDPGGTEAFF. The chain links TRBV20-1 to TRBJ1-1; D is possibly TRBD1 (5 bases). CDR3 size: 13 residues. Per germline, CDR1 DFQATT and CDR2 SNEGSKA (reference sequence). V was pared by 0 bases and J by 4 bases, with 9 bases between.

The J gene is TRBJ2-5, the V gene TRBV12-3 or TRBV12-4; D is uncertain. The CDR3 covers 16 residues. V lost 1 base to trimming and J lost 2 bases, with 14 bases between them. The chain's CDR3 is CASSLEATSLQETQYF. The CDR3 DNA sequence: TGTGCCAGCAGTTTAGAGGCCACCAGTCTTCAAGAGACCCAGTACTTC.

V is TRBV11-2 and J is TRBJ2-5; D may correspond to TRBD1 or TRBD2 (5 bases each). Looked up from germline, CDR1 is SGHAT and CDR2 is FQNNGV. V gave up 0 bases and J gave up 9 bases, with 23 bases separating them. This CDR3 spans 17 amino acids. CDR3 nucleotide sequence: TGTGCCAGCAGCTTAGATCTGGGACCACCCTCCGGTTTAGCCCAGTACTTC. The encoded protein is CASSLDLGPPSGLAQYF.

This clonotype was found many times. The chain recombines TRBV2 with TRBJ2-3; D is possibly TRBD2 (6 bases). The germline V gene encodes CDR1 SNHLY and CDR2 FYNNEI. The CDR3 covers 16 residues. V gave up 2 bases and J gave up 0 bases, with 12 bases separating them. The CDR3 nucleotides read TGTGCCAGCAGTGAATTTGCTAGCGCTAGCACAGATACGCAGTATTTT. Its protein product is CASSEFASASTDTQYF. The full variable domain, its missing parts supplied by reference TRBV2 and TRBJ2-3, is EPEVTQTPSHQVTQMGQEVILRCVPISNHLYFYWYRQILGQKVEFLVSFYNNEISEKSEIFDDQFSVERPDGSNFTLKIRSTKLEDSAMYFCASSEFASASTDTQYFGPGTRLTVL.

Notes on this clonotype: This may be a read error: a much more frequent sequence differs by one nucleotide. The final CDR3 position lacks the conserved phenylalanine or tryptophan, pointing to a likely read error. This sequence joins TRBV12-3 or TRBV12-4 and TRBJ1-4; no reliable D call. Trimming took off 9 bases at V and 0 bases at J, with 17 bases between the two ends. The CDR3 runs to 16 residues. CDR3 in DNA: TGTGCCAGGGGGTTATTCTGGCCCGCAACTAATGAAAAACTGTTTTGT. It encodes CARGLFWPATNEKLFC.

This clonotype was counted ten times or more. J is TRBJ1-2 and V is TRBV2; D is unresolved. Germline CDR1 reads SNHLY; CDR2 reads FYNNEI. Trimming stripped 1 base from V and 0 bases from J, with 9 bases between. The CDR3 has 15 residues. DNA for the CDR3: TGTGCCAGCAGTGAAGTAGACGGTCCTAACTATGGCTACACCTTC. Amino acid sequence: CASSEVDGPNYGYTF.

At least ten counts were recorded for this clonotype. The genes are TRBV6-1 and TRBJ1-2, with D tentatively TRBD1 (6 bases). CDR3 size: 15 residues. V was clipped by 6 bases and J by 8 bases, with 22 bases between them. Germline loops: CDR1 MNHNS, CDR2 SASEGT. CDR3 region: CASRNNYRVVDGYTF. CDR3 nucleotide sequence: TGTGCCAGCAGAAATAACTACAGGGTGGTCGACGGCTACACCTTC.

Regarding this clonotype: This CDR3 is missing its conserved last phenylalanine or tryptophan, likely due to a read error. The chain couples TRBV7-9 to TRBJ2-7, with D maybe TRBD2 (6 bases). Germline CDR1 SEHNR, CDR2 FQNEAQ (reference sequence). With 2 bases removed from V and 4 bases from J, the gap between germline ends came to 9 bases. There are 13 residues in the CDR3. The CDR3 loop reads CASSLTGEYEQYL. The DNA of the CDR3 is TGTGCCAGCAGCTTAACGGGGGAGTACGAGCAGTACCTC.

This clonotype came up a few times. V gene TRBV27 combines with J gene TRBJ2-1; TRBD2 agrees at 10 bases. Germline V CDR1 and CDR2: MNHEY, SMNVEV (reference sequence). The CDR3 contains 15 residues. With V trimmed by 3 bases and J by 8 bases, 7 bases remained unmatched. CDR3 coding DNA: TGTGCCAGCAGTTTTCTAGCGGGAGTTTGGGATGAGCAGTTCTTC. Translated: CASSFLAGVWDEQFF.

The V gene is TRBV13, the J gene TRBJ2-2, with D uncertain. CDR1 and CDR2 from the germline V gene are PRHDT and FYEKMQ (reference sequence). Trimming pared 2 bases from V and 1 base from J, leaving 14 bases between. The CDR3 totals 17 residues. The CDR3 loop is CASSLLAETLNTGELFF. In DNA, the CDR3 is TGTGCCAGCAGCTTATTGGCGGAAACCTTGAACACCGGGGAGCTGTTTTTT.

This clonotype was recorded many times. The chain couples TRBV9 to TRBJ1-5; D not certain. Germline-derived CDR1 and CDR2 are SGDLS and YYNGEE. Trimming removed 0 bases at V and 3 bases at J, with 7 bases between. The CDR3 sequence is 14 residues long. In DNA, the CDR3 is TGTGCCAGCAGCGTAGGAGCAGACAATCAGCCCCAGCATTTT. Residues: CASSVGADNQPQHF.

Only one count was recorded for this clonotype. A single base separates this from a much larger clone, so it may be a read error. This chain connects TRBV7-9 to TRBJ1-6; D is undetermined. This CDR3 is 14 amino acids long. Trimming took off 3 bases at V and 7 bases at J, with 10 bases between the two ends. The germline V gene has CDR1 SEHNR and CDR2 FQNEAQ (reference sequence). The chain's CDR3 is CASSLGFGNSPLHF. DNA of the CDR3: TGTGCCAGCAGCTTGGGGTTCGGAAATTCACCCCTCCACTTT.

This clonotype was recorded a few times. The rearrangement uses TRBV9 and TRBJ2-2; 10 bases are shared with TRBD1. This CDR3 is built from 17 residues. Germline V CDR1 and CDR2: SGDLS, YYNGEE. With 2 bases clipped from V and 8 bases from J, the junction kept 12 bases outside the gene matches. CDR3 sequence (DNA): TGTGCCAGCAGCGTTTGGACAGGGGGGGCCCTTGTTGGGGAGCTGTTTTTT. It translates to CASSVWTGGALVGELFF. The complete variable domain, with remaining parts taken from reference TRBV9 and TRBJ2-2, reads DSGVTQTPKHLITATGQRVTLRCSPRSGDLSVYWYQQSLDQGLQFLIQYYNGEERAKGNILERFSAQQFPDLHSELNLSSLELGDSALYFCASSVWTGGALVGELFFGEGSRLTVL.

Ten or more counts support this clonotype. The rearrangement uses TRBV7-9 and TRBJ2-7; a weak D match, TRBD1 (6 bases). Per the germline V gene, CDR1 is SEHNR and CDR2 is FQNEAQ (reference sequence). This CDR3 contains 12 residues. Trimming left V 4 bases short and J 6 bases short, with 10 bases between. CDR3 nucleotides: TGTGCCAGCAGCTCCGAGGGGGTCGAGCAGTACTTC. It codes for CASSSEGVEQYF.

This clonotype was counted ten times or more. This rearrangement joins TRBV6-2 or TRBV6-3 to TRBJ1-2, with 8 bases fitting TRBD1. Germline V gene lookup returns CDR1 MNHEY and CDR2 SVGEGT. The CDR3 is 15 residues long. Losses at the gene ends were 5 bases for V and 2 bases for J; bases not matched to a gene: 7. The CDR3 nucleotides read TGTGCCAGCAGTCAAAGCCGACAGGGGAACTATGGCTACACCTTC. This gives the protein CASSQSRQGNYGYTF.

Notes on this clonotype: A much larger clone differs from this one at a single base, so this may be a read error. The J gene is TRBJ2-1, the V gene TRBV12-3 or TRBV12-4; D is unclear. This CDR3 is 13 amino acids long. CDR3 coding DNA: TGTGCCAGCAGTTTAGGGTTTATGTATGAGCAGCTCTTC. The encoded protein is CASSLGFMYEQLF.

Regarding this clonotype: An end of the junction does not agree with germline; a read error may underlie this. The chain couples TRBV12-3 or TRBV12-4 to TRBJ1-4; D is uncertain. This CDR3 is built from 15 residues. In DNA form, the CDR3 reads TGTGCCAGCAGTTTATCGGCGAGTAGAAATGGAAAACTGCTTTTT. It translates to CASSLSASRNGKLLF.

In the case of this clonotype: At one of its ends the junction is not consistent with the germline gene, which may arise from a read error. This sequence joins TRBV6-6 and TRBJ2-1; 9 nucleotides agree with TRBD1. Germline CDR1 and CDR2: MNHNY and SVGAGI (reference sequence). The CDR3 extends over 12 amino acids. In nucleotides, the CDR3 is TGTGCTAGCAAACTAGGGCCGGGACAGGGGTTCTTC. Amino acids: CASKLGPGQGFF.

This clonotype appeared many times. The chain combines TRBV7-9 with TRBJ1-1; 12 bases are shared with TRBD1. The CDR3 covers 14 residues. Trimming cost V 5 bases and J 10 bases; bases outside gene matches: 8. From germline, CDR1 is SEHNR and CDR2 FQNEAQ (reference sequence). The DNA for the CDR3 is TGTGCCAGCAGCCAAGGGACAGGGGGCTATCCAGCTTTCTTT. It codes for CASSQGTGGYPAFF.

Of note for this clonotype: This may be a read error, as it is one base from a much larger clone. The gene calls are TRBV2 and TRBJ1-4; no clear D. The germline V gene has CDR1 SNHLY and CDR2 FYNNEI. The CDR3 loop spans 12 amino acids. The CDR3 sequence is CASSEFSEKPFF. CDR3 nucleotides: TGTGCCAGCAGTGAATTTTCGGAAAAACCGTTTTTT.

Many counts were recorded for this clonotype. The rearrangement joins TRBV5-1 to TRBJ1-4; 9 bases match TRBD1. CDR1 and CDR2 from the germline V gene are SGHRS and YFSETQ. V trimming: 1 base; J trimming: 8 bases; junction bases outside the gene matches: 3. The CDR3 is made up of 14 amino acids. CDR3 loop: CASSLWTGEEKLFF. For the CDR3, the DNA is TGCGCCAGCAGCTTGTGGACAGGGGAAGAAAAACTGTTTTTT.

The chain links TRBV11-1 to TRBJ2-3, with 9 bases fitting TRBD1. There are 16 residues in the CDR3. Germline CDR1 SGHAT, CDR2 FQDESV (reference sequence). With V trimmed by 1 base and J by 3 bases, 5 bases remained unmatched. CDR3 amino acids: CASSLGETGGTDTQYF. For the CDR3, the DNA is TGTGCCAGCAGCTTAGGAGAGACAGGGGGTACAGATACGCAGTATTTT.

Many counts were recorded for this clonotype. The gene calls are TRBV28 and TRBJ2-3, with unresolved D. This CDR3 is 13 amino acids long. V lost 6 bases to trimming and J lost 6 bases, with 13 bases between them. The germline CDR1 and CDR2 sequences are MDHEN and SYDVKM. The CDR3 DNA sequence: TGTGCCAGCAGCTCTCCTCTAGAGGATACGCAGTATTTT. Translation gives CASSSPLEDTQYF.